The sample holds a few counts of the clone carrying this T cell receptor beta chain. Assignment of participants to cohorts was predicated upon participant-reported clinical history. This specimen belongs to a study of blood T cell repertoires in COVID-19. Across the study: Acute and convalescent COVID-19 specimens originated in the United States, Italy and Spain. T cells, B-cell-depleted T cells, or PBMCs provided the cDNA or gDNA that served as material.

CDR3 length equals 13 residues. CDR1 and CDR2 from the germline V gene are MNHEY and SVGAGI. After removal of 7 bases from V and 4 bases from J, the junction contained 3 bases not matched to a gene. Authors' methods: Nucleated cell counts were estimated from reference gene primer amplification. Assay used: immunoSEQ multiplex PCR; TCRdb lists only in-frame clones, some missing. V and J calls and clone size are copied from that table; D and trimming were computed from the DNA. The sample holds 180,000 or so clones, approximately 88% seen once. The clonotype originates from a woman in her sixties or seventies who had recovered from COVID-19. This sequence joins TRBV6-5 and TRBJ2-1; 8 positions match TRBD2. Sequenced material: PBMCs or T cells enriched from blood (not recorded which). The CDR3 loop reads CASTLAGYNEQFF. In DNA form, the CDR3 reads TGTGCCAGCACCCTAGCGGGTTACAATGAGCAGTTCTTC.